A selection of T cell receptor beta chains follows, all from one sample in a study of post-analysis software for immune sequencing data. One entry per CDR3 protein results from TCRdb running MiXCR on the PCR reads. Here the sample spans about 620,000 distinct CDR3 sequences, 44% being singletons. Sample: blood. These TCRs come from a girl between 5 and 17 years old with multiple sclerosis. CDR3s include the opening cysteine and the closing phenylalanine or tryptophan. A D gene is named only where the DNA matches it firmly. Size is stated for part of the rows, as once, few or many counts, or as a class when the clone is expanded.

d_call	v_call	clone_size	j_call	cdr3_nt	cdr3_aa
.	TRBV4-1	few	TRBJ1-2	TGCGCCAGCAGCCAAGACCCCAGAGGGGGCTACACCTTC	CASSQDPRGGYTF
.	TRBV7-9	few	TRBJ2-7	TGTGCCAGCAGCACGAGGGCCAAAGCCTACGAGCAGTACTTC	CASSTRAKAYEQYF
.	TRBV29-1	.	TRBJ2-7	TGCAGCGTTGCTGACCGTACCCACTACGAGCAGTACTTC	CSVADRTHYEQYF
.	TRBV6-6	.	TRBJ2-1	TGTGCCAGCATCGGGCGGGCAAACAATGAGCAGTTCTTC	CASIGRANNEQFF
.	TRBV7-9	few	TRBJ2-5	TGTGCCAGCAGCCATACAGGGTTCGGAGAGACCCAGTACTTC	CASSHTGFGETQYF
.	TRBV29-1	.	TRBJ2-7	TGCAGTGACCGAACCTACGAGCAGTACTTC	CSDRTYEQYF
.	TRBV6-4	.	TRBJ1-1	TGTGCCAGAAGGGAGTGCACTGAAGCTTTCTTT	CARRECTEAFF
.	TRBV7-2	many	TRBJ1-2	TGTGCCAGCAGCTTAGCGGTGGACCTCTATGGCTACACCTTC	CASSLAVDLYGYTF
TRBD1	TRBV20-1	.	TRBJ2-7	TGCAGTGCTAGTAAGACAGGGATGTCCTACGAGCAGTACTTC	CSASKTGMSYEQYF
TRBD2	TRBV12-3/TRBV12-4	.	TRBJ2-5	TGTGCCAGCAGCAATACCGGGACTAGCGGGAATGGGGAGCAGTACTTC	CASSNTGTSGNGEQYF
TRBD1	TRBV7-2	.	TRBJ1-5	TGTGCCAGCAGCTCCCCGGTGGGGACAGGGGATCAGCCCCAGCATTTT	CASSSPVGTGDQPQHF
TRBD2	TRBV9	few	TRBJ2-3	TGTGCCAGCAGCGTAGGGAGCGGGGGGACGGCAGATACGCAGTATTTT	CASSVGSGGTADTQYF
TRBD1	TRBV20-1	.	TRBJ1-2	TGCAGTGCTAGCCAACTCGGGACAGGGAATGATGGCTACACCTTC	CSASQLGTGNDGYTF
TRBD1	TRBV5-1	.	TRBJ1-2	TGCGCCAGCAGCCGGGACAGGTCTAACTATGGCTACACCTTC	CASSRDRSNYGYTF
.	TRBV5-1	.	TRBJ2-3	TGCGCCAGCAGCTTGGGGGTTCCCCCCACAGATACGCAGTATTTT	CASSLGVPPTDTQYF
.	TRBV5-1	.	TRBJ2-5	TGCGCCAGCAGCTTGGTGACGGGGGTGGAAGAGACCCAGTACTTC	CASSLVTGVEETQYF